This T cell receptor beta chain was sequenced during a study of technical replicates of blood from a few donors. Trimming left V 0 bases short and J 4 bases short, with 12 bases between. CDR3 length equals 15 residues. The germline V gene encodes CDR1 SGHDT and CDR2 YYEEEE. Measured with immunoSEQ multiplex PCR; TCRdb has only the in-frame clones, and not every one. Here the sample spans about 75,000 clones, around 97% being singletons. The source of this sequence is a human donor in good health. Sequenced sample: T cells isolated from PBMCs. V and J are TRBV5-6 and TRBJ2-3, with D perhaps matching TRBD1 (5 bases). The CDR3 reads CASSLGGTNADTQYF. The CDR3 nucleotides read TGTGCCAGCAGCTTGGGGGGCACAAACGCAGATACGCAGTATTTT.